This T cell receptor (beta chain) was retrieved from a study of OX40 agonist ivuxolimab in advanced cancers. A word on this clone: Its antigen is not known.

Study-wide findings and caveats: By week 6 at 0.1 to 3.0 mg/kg, blood CD4+ and CD8+ T cells had expanded clonally.

The CDR3 sequence is 15 residues long. Germline V gene data show CDR1 as LGHNA and CDR2 as YNFKEQ. V lost 0 bases, J lost 3 bases, and 11 bases lay in between. Profiled with immunoSEQ multiplex PCR; TCRdb holds only in-frame clones, not every one. This sample has 65,000 to 95,000 clones, with roughly 94% found just once. The receptor comes from an adult with an advanced solid tumor such as melanoma, head and neck, liver or kidney cancer. This specimen was CD4+ or CD8+ T cells sorted from blood, taken in a trial of the OX40 agonist ivuxolimab. The V and J genes are TRBV4-2 and TRBJ1-2, with D perhaps TRBD1 (6 bases). CDR3 loop: CASSQDQRTDYGYTF. CDR3 DNA: TGTGCCAGCAGCCAAGATCAAAGGACAGACTATGGCTACACCTTC.